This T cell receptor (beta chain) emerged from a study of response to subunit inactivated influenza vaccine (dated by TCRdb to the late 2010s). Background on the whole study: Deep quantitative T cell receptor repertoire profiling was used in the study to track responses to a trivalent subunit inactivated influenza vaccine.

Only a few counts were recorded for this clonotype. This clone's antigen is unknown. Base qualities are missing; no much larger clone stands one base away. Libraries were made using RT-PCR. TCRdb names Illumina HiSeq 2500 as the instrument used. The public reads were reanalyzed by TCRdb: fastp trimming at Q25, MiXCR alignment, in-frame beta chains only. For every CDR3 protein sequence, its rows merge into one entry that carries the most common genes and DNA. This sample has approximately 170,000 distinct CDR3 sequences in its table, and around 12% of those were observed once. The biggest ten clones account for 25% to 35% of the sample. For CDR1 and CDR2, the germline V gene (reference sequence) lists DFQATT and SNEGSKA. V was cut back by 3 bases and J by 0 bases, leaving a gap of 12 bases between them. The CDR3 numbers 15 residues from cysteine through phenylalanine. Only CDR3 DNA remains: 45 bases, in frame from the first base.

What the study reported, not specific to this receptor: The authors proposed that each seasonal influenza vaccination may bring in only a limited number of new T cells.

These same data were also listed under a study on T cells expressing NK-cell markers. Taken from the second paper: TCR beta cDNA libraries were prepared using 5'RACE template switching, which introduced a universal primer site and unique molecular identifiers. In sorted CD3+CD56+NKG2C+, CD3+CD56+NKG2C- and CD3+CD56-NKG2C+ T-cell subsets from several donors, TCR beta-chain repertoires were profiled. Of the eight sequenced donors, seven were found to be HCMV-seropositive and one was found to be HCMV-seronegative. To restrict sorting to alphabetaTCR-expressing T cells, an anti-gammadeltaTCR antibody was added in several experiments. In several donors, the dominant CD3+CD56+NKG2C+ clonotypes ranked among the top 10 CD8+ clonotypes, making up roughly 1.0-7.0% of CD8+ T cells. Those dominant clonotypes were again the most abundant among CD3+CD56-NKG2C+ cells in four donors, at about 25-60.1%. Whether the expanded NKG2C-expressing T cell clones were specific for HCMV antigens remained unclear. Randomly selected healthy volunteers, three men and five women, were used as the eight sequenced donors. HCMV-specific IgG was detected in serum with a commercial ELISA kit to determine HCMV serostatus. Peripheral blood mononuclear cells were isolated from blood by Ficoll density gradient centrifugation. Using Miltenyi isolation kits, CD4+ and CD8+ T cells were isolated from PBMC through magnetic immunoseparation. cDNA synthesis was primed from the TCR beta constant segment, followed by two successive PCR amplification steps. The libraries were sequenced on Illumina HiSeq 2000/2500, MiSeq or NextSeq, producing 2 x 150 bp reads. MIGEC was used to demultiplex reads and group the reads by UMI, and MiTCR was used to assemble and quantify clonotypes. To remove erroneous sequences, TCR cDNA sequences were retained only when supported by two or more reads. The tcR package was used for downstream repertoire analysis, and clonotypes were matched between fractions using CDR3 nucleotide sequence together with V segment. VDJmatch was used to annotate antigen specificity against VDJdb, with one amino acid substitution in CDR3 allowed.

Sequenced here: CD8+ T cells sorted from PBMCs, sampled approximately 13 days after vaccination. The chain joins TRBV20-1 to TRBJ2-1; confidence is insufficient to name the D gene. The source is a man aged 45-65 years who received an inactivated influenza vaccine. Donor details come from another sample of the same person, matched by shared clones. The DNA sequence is TGCAGTGCTAGTGAAGCGCCTAGCTCCTACAATGAGCAGTTCTTC. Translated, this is CSASEAPSSYNEQFF.